The 27 T cell receptor beta chains reported below all come from one sample, sequenced in a study of somatic mutations in cytotoxic T cells in rheumatoid arthritis. Method: immunoSEQ multiplex PCR; TCRdb's copy keeps in-frame clones and lacks some. The profile shows about 7,000 clones, 65% to 80% of them singletons. Sequencing input: CD8+ T cells sorted from blood. The receptors derive from an adult with rheumatoid arthritis.

CDR3 in amino acids: CASSQVQGISGNTIYF. For the CDR3, the DNA is TGTGCCAGCAGCCAAGTGCAGGGAATATCTGGAAACACCATATATTTT. The chain couples TRBV4-2 to TRBJ1-3; a possible D gene is TRBD1 (5 bases). Trimming pared 1 base from V and 1 base from J, leaving 11 bases between. Germline-derived CDR1 and CDR2 are LGHNA and YNFKEQ. The CDR3 length is 16 residues.

The genes are TRBV2 and TRBJ1-2, with 12 bases that match TRBD1. The CDR3 sequence is 15 residues long. Germline CDR1 is SNHLY and CDR2 is FYNNEI. V lost 9 bases to trimming and J lost 8 bases; unmatched junction nucleotides: 13. CDR3: CARSGDRGLTVGYTF. The CDR3 coding sequence is TGTGCCAGAAGCGGGGACAGGGGGCTGACTGTCGGCTACACCTTC.

The chain uses TRBV6-5 and TRBJ2-7, with 9 bases fitting TRBD1. Unmatched junction bases numbered 9, after V lost 2 bases and J lost 7 bases. The V gene's germline CDR1 is MNHEY and CDR2 SVGAGI. This CDR3 comprises 15 residues. CDR3 loop: CASSYLSGQGGEQYF. Here the CDR3 DNA reads TGTGCCAGCAGTTACCTCTCGGGACAGGGCGGGGAGCAGTACTTC.

This sequence joins TRBV6-6 and TRBJ1-4; D possibly corresponds to TRBD1 (6 bases). Germline V gene data show CDR1 as MNHNY and CDR2 as SVGAGI (reference sequence). V was pared by 6 bases and J by 12 bases, with 14 bases between. This CDR3 has 12 residues. This CDR3 is CASSQDSWELFF. In DNA, the CDR3 is TGTGCCAGCAGCCAGGACAGTTGGGAACTGTTTTTT.

This clone occurred a few times. The V call is TRBV20-1, the J call TRBJ2-7; D ambiguous. CDR3 length: 11 residues. V was shortened by 3 bases and J by 6 bases, with 9 bases between the two germline ends. Germline CDR1 is DFQATT and CDR2 is SNEGSKA (reference sequence). CDR3 amino acids: CSASRASEQYF. The CDR3 DNA reads TGCAGTGCTAGTCGGGCAAGCGAGCAGTACTTC.

This clone was detected only once. V gene TRBV7-7 combines with J gene TRBJ2-1; TRBD1 matches at 9 bases. The CDR3 contains 14 residues. Germline CDR1 SSHAT, CDR2 FNYEAQ (reference sequence). Trimming cost V 5 bases and J 6 bases; bases outside gene matches: 5. As DNA, the CDR3 is TGTGCCAGCAGCCATGGACAGGGGTTCAATGAGCAGTTCTTC. This codes for CASSHGQGFNEQFF.

This chain links TRBV30 with TRBJ1-2; D not resolved. Germline CDR1 reads GTSNPN; CDR2 reads SVGIG (reference sequence). The CDR3 is made up of 15 amino acids. V was pared by 2 bases and J by 4 bases, with 17 bases between. The CDR3 reads CAWSPPVVGSYGYTF. The CDR3 DNA is TGTGCCTGGAGTCCCCCCGTCGTGGGATCCTATGGCTACACCTTC.

This rearrangement joins TRBV6-5 to TRBJ1-5, with D perhaps matching TRBD1 (5 bases). V dropped 5 bases and J dropped 5 bases, with 16 bases sitting between them. Germline loops: CDR1 MNHEY, CDR2 SVGAGI. This CDR3 region has 15 residues. The CDR3 sequence is CASSGTKEEDQPQHF. The DNA for the CDR3 is TGTGCCAGCAGTGGGACCAAGGAAGAGGATCAGCCCCAGCATTTT.

The CDR3 DNA reads TGTGCCAGCAGCTTAACAACTAGCGGGTATTCCTACGAGCAGTACTTC. Protein: CASSLTTSGYSYEQYF. This sequence joins TRBV7-2 and TRBJ2-7; 9 bases map to TRBD2. Germline V gives CDR1 SGHTA, CDR2 FQGNSA. CDR3 length: 16 residues. V shed 2 bases and J 1 base; nucleotides not matched to a gene: 6. Together with reference TRBV7-2 and TRBJ2-7, the CDR3 gives the full variable domain: GAGVSQSPSNKVTEKGKDVELRCDPISGHTALYWYRQSLGQGLEFLIYFQGNSAPDKSGLPSDRFSAERTGGSVSTLTIQRTQQEDSAVYLCASSLTTSGYSYEQYFGPGTRLTVT.

V usage is TRBV5-8 and J usage is TRBJ1-5; 12 bases align to TRBD1. Germline-derived CDR1 and CDR2 are SGHTS and YDEGEE. After removal of 4 bases from V and 4 bases from J, the junction contained 3 bases not matched to a gene. CDR3 length: 15 amino acids. CDR3 sequence (DNA): TGTGCCAGCAGCGTGGGACAGGGGGCAAATCAGCCCCAGCATTTT. This gives the protein CASSVGQGANQPQHF.

The chain carries TRBV4-1 and TRBJ1-1, with D maybe TRBD1 (6 bases). V was cut by 0 bases and J by 7 bases, with 9 bases left in between. The CDR3 covers 13 residues. Germline-derived CDR1 and CDR2 are MGHRA and YSYEKL. The CDR3 protein is CASSQDGDNEAFF. The CDR3 coding sequence is TGCGCCAGCAGCCAAGATGGGGACAATGAAGCTTTCTTT.

In DNA form, the CDR3 reads TGTGCCAGCAGCTTGGTAACGTCAGGGGGCCTCGAGCAGTACTTC. Amino acid sequence: CASSLVTSGGLEQYF. The chain has TRBV5-4 and TRBJ2-7, with TRBD1 matching 8 bases. The junction had 8 bases not matched to a gene; V was cut back by 0 bases and J by 6 bases. The CDR3 has 15 residues. CDR1 and CDR2 (germline): SGHNT, YYREEE (reference sequence).

The chain carries TRBV7-9 and TRBJ2-1; 12 positions match TRBD2. CDR1 SEHNR and CDR2 FQNEAQ come from the germline V gene (reference sequence). The CDR3 extends over 16 amino acids. J lost 7 bases, V lost 5 bases, and 9 bases had no gene match. CDR3 coding DNA: TGTGCCAGCAGCCCGAGGACTAGCGGGGCACGAAATGAGCAGTTCTTC. This gives the protein CASSPRTSGARNEQFF.

Note on this clone: An end of the junction does not agree with germline; a read error may underlie this. The rearrangement uses TRBV7-7 and TRBJ2-5; D might be TRBD1 (6 bases). The CDR3 is 14 amino acids. The V gene's germline CDR1 is SSHAT and CDR2 FNYEAQ (reference sequence). The CDR3 here is CASSPTGFQETQYF. CDR3 DNA: TGTGCTAGCAGCCCTACAGGGTTCCAAGAGACCCAGTACTTC.

This chain joins TRBV7-9 and TRBJ1-2, with 9 bases aligning to TRBD1. J gave up 2 bases and V 3 bases, and 4 bases lay outside the gene matches. Germline CDR1 SEHNR, CDR2 FQNEAQ (reference sequence). The CDR3 is 15 amino acids. CDR3 sequence (DNA): TGTGCCAGCAGCTTGGGACAGGGAAGAAACTATGGCTACACCTTC. This encodes CASSLGQGRNYGYTF.

This chain uses TRBV4-1 with TRBJ1-1; D gene uncertain. Between the trimmed V and J ends, which lost 5 bases and 6 bases, there was a span of 13 bases. This CDR3 has 13 residues. Germline lookup yields CDR1 MGHRA and CDR2 YSYEKL. CDR3 sequence (DNA): TGCGCCAGCAGCGGCGGCAGAAGCGCTGAAGCTTTCTTT. It translates to CASSGGRSAEAFF.

The V gene is TRBV5-3, the J gene TRBJ2-7; unclear D gene. TRBV5-3 is identified as an open reading frame with a role that is uncertain. The V and J ends lost 0 bases and 6 bases respectively, with 13 bases between them. This CDR3 comprises 14 residues. CDR3 DNA: TGTGCCAGAAGCTTGGAGGTCCACCTTGTCGAGCAGTACTTC. Amino acid sequence: CARSLEVHLVEQYF.

The rearrangement links TRBV4-3 to TRBJ2-1, with 11 bases lining up with TRBD2. Trimming removed 0 bases from V and 7 bases from J; junction bases left unmatched: 23. Germline lookup yields CDR1 LGHNA and CDR2 YSLEER. The CDR3 is 22 residues long. The CDR3 DNA sequence: TGCGCCAGCAGCCAAGAAGCGGACTCAGGGTGGGGCCTAGCGGGGGGAAGTAATGAGCAGTTCTTC. Its translation is CASSQEADSGWGLAGGSNEQFF.

This chain uses TRBV9 with TRBJ1-1; possible D gene TRBD1, 5 bases. The ends were cut back, 1 base at V and 1 base at J, with 8 bases in the middle. Germline V CDR1 and CDR2: SGDLS, YYNGEE. CDR3 length: 14 residues. This CDR3 is CASSVNTGNTEAFF. The CDR3 coding sequence is TGTGCCAGCAGCGTAAATACAGGGAACACTGAAGCTTTCTTT.

The V gene is TRBV15, the J gene TRBJ1-1, with TRBD1 matching over 8 bases. CDR1 LNHNV and CDR2 YYDKDF come from the germline V gene (reference sequence). There are 15 residues in the CDR3. Trimming took 4 bases from V and 5 from J; bases not matched to a gene: 9. The CDR3: CATSMDRAGGTEAFF. Written as DNA, the CDR3 is TGTGCCACCAGCATGGACAGGGCGGGGGGTACTGAAGCTTTCTTT.

The chain couples TRBV10-3 to TRBJ2-2; D is unclear. The CDR3 contains 15 residues. Germline V gene data show CDR1 as ENHRY and CDR2 as SYGVKD. The V and J ends lost 0 bases and 8 bases respectively, with 13 bases between them. The CDR3 spells CAISESKGNLGELFF. In DNA form, the CDR3 reads TGTGCCATCAGTGAGTCGAAGGGAAACCTTGGGGAGCTGTTTTTT.

The chain recombines TRBV5-1 with TRBJ2-3, with D perhaps TRBD2 (6 bases). Germline CDR1 is SGHRS and CDR2 is YFSETQ. The ends were cut back, 0 bases at V and 2 bases at J, with 13 bases in the middle. The CDR3 length is 16 residues. In nucleotides, the CDR3 is TGCGCCAGCAGCTTGGAGACTAGAGGGATCACAGATACGCAGTATTTT. As protein: CASSLETRGITDTQYF.

This clone has just one count. The gene calls are TRBV6-1 and TRBJ2-7; 12 bases fit TRBD2. Trimming cost V 3 bases and J 1 base; bases outside gene matches: 1. Germline lookup yields CDR1 MNHNS and CDR2 SASEGT. The CDR3 has 15 residues. The CDR3 DNA reads TGTGCCAGCAGTGAGGGGACTAGCGGGTCCTACGAGCAGTACTTC. This sequence encodes CASSEGTSGSYEQYF.

CDR3: CASSSLQGLNTEAFF. The CDR3 nucleotides read TGCGCCAGCAGCTCCCTTCAGGGCCTGAACACTGAAGCTTTCTTT. The genes are TRBV5-1 and TRBJ1-1; the D gene is possibly TRBD1 (5 bases). The germline V and J ends were trimmed by 3 bases and 0 bases, with 12 bases remaining between them. This CDR3 contains 15 residues. Germline V gene data show CDR1 as SGHRS and CDR2 as YFSETQ.

The chain has TRBV21-1 and TRBJ1-6; the DNA was not compared with TRBD1, the D call given in the table. TRBV21-1 is a recognized pseudogene. The CDR3 runs 15 residues. CDR3 sequence reads: CASSYPGQAQSPLHF. Here the CDR3 DNA reads TGTGCCAGCAGCTACCCCGGACAGGCCCAATCACCCCTCCACTTT.

In nucleotides, the CDR3 is TGTGCCAGCAGCCCGAACAGGAGAGGGAACATTCAGTACTTC. Translation: CASSPNRRGNIQYF. The rearrangement links TRBV5-4 to TRBJ2-4, with D possibly being TRBD1 or TRBD2 (5 bases each). Germline-derived CDR1 and CDR2 are SGHNT and YYREEE (reference sequence). The CDR3 covers 14 residues. V was trimmed by 4 bases and J by 7 bases, leaving 15 bases between them.

This clone came up a few times. The V gene is TRBV27, the J gene TRBJ2-7, with a possible D match to TRBD1 (5 bases). CDR3 length: 15 amino acids. Germline V gives CDR1 MNHEY, CDR2 SMNVEV (reference sequence). V lost 2 bases to trimming and J lost 0 bases, with 11 bases between them. In DNA form, the CDR3 reads TGTGCCAGCAGTTTAAACCCCGACAGCTCCTACGAGCAGTACTTC. As protein: CASSLNPDSSYEQYF.